These 25 T cell receptor beta chains share one sample of origin, sequenced in a study of cytomegalovirus exposure and HLA in healthy donors. PCR employed 60 Vbeta and 13 Jbeta primers. TCRdb's table, derived via immunoSEQ multiplex PCR, lists solely in-frame clones and lacks some. The data show some 120,000 clones, roughly 78% seen once. The sequencing input was PBMCs. These receptors came from a man younger than 45 in good health and CMV-seronegative.

The table lists this clone with a count of one. The chain has TRBV7-6 and TRBJ1-2; 11 positions match TRBD1. This CDR3 is built from 17 residues. With 3 bases clipped from V and 8 bases from J, the junction kept 14 bases outside the gene matches. Germline V gene lookup returns CDR1 SGHVS and CDR2 FNYEAQ. CDR3 residues: CASSFGGGQGASRGYTF. In DNA form, the CDR3 reads TGTGCCAGCAGCTTTGGGGGAGGACAGGGGGCTTCGCGAGGCTACACCTTC.

The rearrangement links TRBV18 to TRBJ1-1; perhaps TRBD1 as D (5 bases). V was shortened by 6 bases and J by 1 base, with 12 bases between the two germline ends. The germline V gene encodes CDR1 KGHSH and CDR2 LQKENI. This CDR3 is 14 amino acids long. The CDR3 is CASSNPGPNTEAFF. In DNA form, the CDR3 reads TGTGCCAGCTCGAACCCAGGGCCGAACACTGAAGCTTTCTTT.

The CDR3 loop is CASSNGQNYGYTF. The CDR3 nucleotides are TGTGCCAGCAGTAACGGACAGAACTATGGCTACACCTTC. The rearrangement uses TRBV27 and TRBJ1-2; D possibly corresponds to TRBD1 (6 bases). This CDR3 spans 13 amino acids. The V and J ends lost 5 bases and 2 bases respectively, with 9 bases between them. CDR1 MNHEY and CDR2 SMNVEV come from the germline V gene (reference sequence).

V usage is TRBV5-6 and J usage is TRBJ1-2, with 7 bases fitting TRBD1. CDR1 and CDR2 from the germline V gene are SGHDT and YYEEEE. The V gene end was trimmed by 3 bases and the J gene end by 3 bases; junction bases not matched to a gene: 11. The CDR3 length is 16 residues. The CDR3 sequence: CASSSGTAEVYYGYTF. CDR3 sequence (DNA): TGTGCCAGCAGCTCCGGGACAGCAGAGGTTTACTATGGCTACACCTTC.

This clone has just a few counts. This chain connects TRBV4-3 to TRBJ2-3; 9 positions match TRBD2. The CDR3 has 16 residues. Trimming removed 5 bases from V and 6 bases from J; junction bases left unmatched: 12. In germline, CDR1 is LGHNA, CDR2 YSLEER. The CDR3 DNA sequence: TGCGCCAGCAGCGCCCCGGGACTAGCTTTGCCCGATACGCAGTATTTT. Translation gives CASSAPGLALPDTQYF.

The chain recombines TRBV6-6 with TRBJ1-1; the match to TRBD1 covers 9 bases. Germline V gene sequence: CDR1 MNHNY, CDR2 SVGAGI (reference sequence). This CDR3 region has 13 residues. With 5 bases clipped from V and 3 bases from J, the junction kept 1 base outside the gene matches. CDR3 bases: TGTGCCAGCAGTCGGACAGGGGACACTGAAGCTTTCTTT. This encodes CASSRTGDTEAFF.

This clone has just a few counts. The rearrangement joins TRBV7-8 to TRBJ2-1; 8 nucleotides match TRBD2. CDR3 length equals 14 residues. The V segment lost 1 base and the J segment 9 bases; nucleotides outside the gene matches: 5. Germline assignment: CDR1 SGHVS and CDR2 FQNEAQ. The CDR3 loop is CASSLVGSGSEQFF. DNA for the CDR3: TGTGCCAGCAGCTTAGTGGGGAGCGGGAGTGAGCAGTTCTTC.

The chain is built from TRBV7-2 and TRBJ2-3, with 9 bases fitting TRBD2. V lost 7 bases and J lost 6; bases outside the gene matches: 5. This CDR3 has 13 amino acids. Germline V gene sequence: CDR1 SGHTA, CDR2 FQGNSA. CDR3 nucleotides: TGTGCCAGCACCCGAGCGGGGGGTGATACGCAGTATTTT. This gives the protein CASTRAGGDTQYF.

The rearrangement uses TRBV4-1 and TRBJ1-4; 10 positions agree with TRBD1. Looked up from germline, CDR1 is MGHRA and CDR2 is YSYEKL. Germline trimming cut 3 bases from V and 5 bases from J; bases unmatched to any gene: 0. There are 14 residues in the CDR3. Here the CDR3 reads CASSQGQGNEKLFF. CDR3 in DNA: TGCGCCAGCAGCCAGGGACAGGGGAATGAAAAACTGTTTTTT.

The chain couples TRBV16 to TRBJ2-7, with TRBD2 identical over 11 bases. Trimming took 2 bases from V and 7 from J; bases not matched to a gene: 7. The CDR3 is 15 residues long. Germline-derived CDR1 and CDR2 are KGHSY and FQNENV. CDR3 DNA: TGTGCCAGCAGCCAAGATCCTAGCGGGAGGTTGGAGCAGTACTTC. Protein: CASSQDPSGRLEQYF.

The gene calls are TRBV5-8 and TRBJ2-2; possibly TRBD2 for D (6 bases). Germline V gene lookup returns CDR1 SGHTS and CDR2 YDEGEE. The length of the CDR3 is 16 residues. With 1 base removed from V and 4 bases from J, the gap between germline ends came to 14 bases. The CDR3 DNA reads TGTGCCAGCAGCTTGAGTTGGCTAGCGCGCACCGGGGAGCTGTTTTTT. This codes for CASSLSWLARTGELFF.

This clone was detected only once. The rearrangement links TRBV19 to TRBJ2-1; the D is unclear. Per the germline V gene, CDR1 is LNHDA and CDR2 is SQIVND (reference sequence). CDR3 length equals 13 residues. Trimming stripped 3 bases from V and 0 bases from J, with 3 bases between. The CDR3 spells CASSINSYNEQFF. The CDR3 DNA is TGTGCCAGTAGTATTAACTCCTACAATGAGCAGTTCTTC.

The rearrangement uses TRBV19 and TRBJ2-4; 7 bases map to TRBD1. CDR1 and CDR2 (germline): LNHDA, SQIVND (reference sequence). The CDR3 contains 14 residues. Losses at the gene ends were 4 bases for V and 3 bases for J; bases not matched to a gene: 3. CDR3 region: CASSTWTGKNIQYF. The DNA for the CDR3 is TGTGCCAGTAGTACCTGGACAGGCAAAAACATTCAGTACTTC.

Worth noting for this clone: At one end, the junction sequence differs from germline, possibly due to a read error. The CDR3 loop is CASSLDRGTGELFF. CDR3 sequence (DNA): TGTGCCAGTAGTTTAGACAGGGGTACCGGGGAGCTGTTTTTT. The chain recombines TRBV19 with TRBJ2-2; 8 positions agree with TRBD1. This CDR3 region has 14 residues. Germline V gene sequence: CDR1 LNHDA, CDR2 SQIVND (reference sequence).

This clone was picked up one time. The V gene is TRBV5-1, the J gene TRBJ2-1; 8 bases are shared with TRBD1. V trimming: 2 bases; J trimming: 2 bases; junction bases outside the gene matches: 6. From germline, CDR1 is SGHRS and CDR2 YFSETQ. This CDR3 spans 16 amino acids. In DNA, the CDR3 is TGCGCCAGCAGCTTACAGATGACAGGGGCCTACAATGAGCAGTTCTTC. Translation gives CASSLQMTGAYNEQFF.

This chain links TRBV7-8 with TRBJ2-7; TRBD2 matches 9 bases. The ends lost 8 bases at V and 0 bases at J; junction bases unmatched: 8. From germline, CDR1 is SGHVS and CDR2 FQNEAQ. The CDR3 length is 15 residues. The CDR3 is CASSPTSGSSYEQYF. The DNA of the CDR3 is TGTGCCAGCTCCCCGACTAGCGGTAGCTCCTACGAGCAGTACTTC.

This chain links TRBV27 with TRBJ2-3, with D unclear. V was clipped by 6 bases and J by 0 bases, with 7 bases between them. The CDR3 loop spans 13 amino acids. Germline V gene lookup returns CDR1 MNHEY and CDR2 SMNVEV (reference sequence). CDR3 nucleotide sequence: TGTGCCAGCAGCTATTTAAGCACAGATACGCAGTATTTT. Protein product: CASSYLSTDTQYF.

This clone was recorded once. CDR3 sequence reads: CASRKGGALGANVLTF. The CDR3 DNA follows: TGCGCCAGCAGGAAAGGGGGCGCACTTGGGGCCAACGTCCTGACTTTC. The chain employs TRBV23-1 and TRBJ2-6, with 7 bases matching TRBD1. TRBV23-1 is known as an ORF, though its function is uncertain. The length of the CDR3 is 16 residues. The J segment lost 3 bases and the V segment lost 6 bases, leaving 8 bases of the junction unmatched.

The rearrangement joins TRBV6-1 to TRBJ2-7; 7 bases match TRBD1. Germline loops: CDR1 MNHNS, CDR2 SASEGT. CDR3 length: 15 amino acids. The ends lost 2 bases at V and 3 bases at J; junction bases unmatched: 7. CDR3 protein: CASSETGQSSYEQYF. The DNA of the CDR3 is TGTGCCAGCAGTGAAACGGGACAGTCTAGCTACGAGCAGTACTTC.

The V and J genes are TRBV19 and TRBJ2-2; D ambiguous. Trimming took 11 bases from V and 1 from J, leaving 5 bases between them. Germline assignment: CDR1 LNHDA and CDR2 SQIVND (reference sequence). The CDR3 consists of 11 residues. The CDR3 loop is CAVRNTGELFF. In nucleotides, the CDR3 is TGTGCCGTCCGGAACACCGGGGAGCTGTTTTTT.

The genes are TRBV28 and TRBJ2-5; 8 bases are a match to TRBD1. Germline CDR1 is MDHEN and CDR2 is SYDVKM. This CDR3 is 14 amino acids long. V trimming: 5 bases; J trimming: 3 bases; junction bases outside the gene matches: 5. As DNA, the CDR3 is TGTGCCAGCAGTCCCGGGACAGGAGAAGAGACCCAGTACTTC. It specifies CASSPGTGEETQYF.

The V call is TRBV15, the J call TRBJ2-3; TRBD2 aligns across 11 bases. The CDR3 contains 18 residues. Per the germline V gene, CDR1 is LNHNV and CDR2 is YYDKDF (reference sequence). V was clipped by 1 base and J by 5 bases; unmatched bases: 11. CDR3 sequence reads: CATSRGSSSGGFGDTQYF. The CDR3 region has the DNA TGTGCCACCAGCAGAGGATCCTCTAGCGGGGGGTTCGGAGATACGCAGTATTTT.

In its sample, this clone was seen a few times. This sequence joins TRBV5-4 and TRBJ2-7; the D gene is possibly TRBD2 (6 bases). CDR1 is SGHNT and CDR2 is YYREEE in the germline V gene (reference sequence). The CDR3 is 16 amino acids. Trimming stripped 3 bases from V and 2 bases from J, with 18 bases between. In nucleotides, the CDR3 is TGTGCCAGCAGCTCAAAGAGGGTAGCGGCGGCCTACGAGCAGTACTTC. It translates to CASSSKRVAAAYEQYF.

The rearrangement uses TRBV9 and TRBJ2-3; D not certain. The CDR3 sequence is 12 residues long. V was cut by 7 bases and J by 0 bases, with 6 bases left in between. CDR1 is SGDLS, CDR2 YYNGEE, per germline. CDR3 nucleotide sequence: TGTGCCAGCGGCCCTAGCACAGATACGCAGTATTTT. Translation gives CASGPSTDTQYF.

The chain links TRBV4-3 to TRBJ2-1, with 10 bases lining up with TRBD2. The V segment lost 1 base and the J segment 7 bases; nucleotides outside the gene matches: 4. CDR1 is LGHNA, CDR2 YSLEER, per germline. The CDR3 contains 15 residues. The CDR3 sequence is CASSQGAGGPNEQFF. The CDR3 bases are TGCGCCAGCAGCCAAGGAGCGGGGGGGCCGAATGAGCAGTTCTTC.